These 27 T cell receptor beta chains originate from one sample sequenced in a study of shared clonotypes between healthy human individuals. Only in-frame clones appear in the TCRdb table, and some are missing; sequencing was by immunoSEQ multiplex PCR. The repertoire holds approximately 92,000 clones, with 60% to 75% as singletons. Input material: memory CD8+ T cells sorted from blood. Subset noted: CD45RO+ cells pooled with CCR7-negative TemRA cells. These receptors came from a man aged 30 to 45 in good health.

The genes are TRBV13 and TRBJ2-6; unclear D gene. Germline assignment: CDR1 PRHDT and CDR2 FYEKMQ (reference sequence). The V end lost 5 bases, the J end lost 1 base, and 9 bases lay between the germline ends. The CDR3 runs 15 residues. DNA of the CDR3: TGTGCCAGCAGCCTCAGCGCATCTGGGGCCAACGTCCTGACTTTC. It specifies CASSLSASGANVLTF. The complete variable domain, with remaining parts taken from reference TRBV13 and TRBJ2-6, reads AAGVIQSPRHLIKEKRETATLKCYPIPRHDTVYWYQQGPGQDPQFLISFYEKMQSDKGSIPDRFSAQQFSDYHSELNMSSLELGDSALYFCASSLSASGANVLTFGAGSRLTVL.

The chain employs TRBV28 and TRBJ1-4; no clear D. V shed 1 base and J shed 6 bases, with 6 bases lying between them. Germline V gene data show CDR1 as MDHEN and CDR2 as SYDVKM. The length of the CDR3 is 13 residues. This chain's CDR3 is CASSLYDHEKLFF. CDR3 nucleotides: TGTGCCAGCAGTTTATACGACCATGAAAAACTGTTTTTT.

The V and J genes are TRBV19 and TRBJ2-6, with 8 nucleotides matching TRBD2. The CDR3 totals 18 residues. Germline V gene sequence: CDR1 LNHDA, CDR2 SQIVND (reference sequence). V lost 7 bases and J lost 1; bases outside the gene matches: 12. Here the CDR3 reads CASNAGGGRSSGANVLTF. The CDR3 region has the DNA TGTGCCAGTAATGCGGGGGGCGGTCGGAGTTCTGGGGCCAACGTCCTGACTTTC. Full variable domain (remainder filled in from reference TRBV19 and TRBJ2-6): DGGITQSPKYLFRKEGQNVTLSCEQNLNHDAMYWYRQDPGQGLRLIYYSQIVNDFQKGDIAEGYSVSREKKESFPLTVTSAQKNPTAFYLCASNAGGGRSSGANVLTFGAGSRLTVL.

The gene calls are TRBV10-3 and TRBJ1-1; D call uncertain. V was shortened by 10 bases and J by 4 bases, with 19 bases between the two germline ends. The CDR3 is 14 amino acids. Per the germline V gene, CDR1 is ENHRY and CDR2 is SYGVKD. CDR3 coding DNA: TGTGCCACCCTCGTAGGATCATTGGGCACTGAAGCTTTCTTT. Its protein is CATLVGSLGTEAFF.

CDR3 loop: CASSLDGQRHYEQYF. CDR3 DNA sequence: TGTGCCAGCAGCCTAGATGGACAGAGACACTACGAGCAGTACTTC. This rearrangement joins TRBV6-5 to TRBJ2-7, with a tentative D call TRBD1 (6 bases). With 6 bases removed from V and 3 bases from J, the gap between germline ends came to 18 bases. This CDR3 region has 15 residues. Per the germline V gene, CDR1 is MNHEY and CDR2 is SVGAGI.

This clone showed up just a few times. CDR3 residues: CASSYRETDTQYF. As DNA, the CDR3 is TGTGCCAGCAGTTATAGGGAGACAGATACGCAGTATTTT. V usage is TRBV6-5 and J usage is TRBJ2-3, with a weak D call TRBD2 (5 bases). The V gene's germline CDR1 is MNHEY and CDR2 SVGAGI. The CDR3 is made up of 13 amino acids. Trimming removed 3 bases at V and 3 bases at J, with 7 bases between.

The chain links TRBV10-2 to TRBJ2-3, with TRBD2 identical over 7 bases. V dropped 4 bases and J dropped 2; count of bases not matched to a gene: 9. This CDR3 is 16 amino acids long. Germline CDR1 WSHSY, CDR2 SAAADI. The CDR3 coding sequence is TGCGCCAGCAGTGTGAGCCTAGCGGCAAACACAGATACGCAGTATTTT. Translated, it gives CASSVSLAANTDTQYF.

The table lists this clone with a count of one. The DNA for the CDR3 is TGTGCCAGCAGTTTCCCGGACAGATTTGAAGCTTTCTTT. Protein sequence: CASSFPDRFEAFF. The gene calls are TRBV28 and TRBJ1-1; D perhaps matches TRBD1 (6 bases). The V gene lost 3 bases and the J gene lost 7 bases, with 12 bases spanning the gap. There are 13 residues in the CDR3. Germline V gene sequence: CDR1 MDHEN, CDR2 SYDVKM.

The CDR3 loop reads CATQGGSQDTQYF. The CDR3 nucleotides read TGTGCCACGCAGGGGGGCTCGCAAGATACGCAGTATTTT. The V gene is TRBV25-1, the J gene TRBJ2-3, with D tentatively TRBD1 (7 bases). Germline V CDR1 and CDR2: MGHDK, SYGVNS. The CDR3 has 13 residues. V was trimmed by 10 bases and J by 5 bases, leaving 16 bases between them. The full variable domain, with the rest looked up from reference TRBV25-1 and TRBJ2-3, is EADIYQTPRYLVIGTGKKITLECSQTMGHDKMYWYQQDPGMELHLIHYSYGVNSTEKGDLSSESTVSRIRTEHFPLTLESARPSHTSQYLCATQGGSQDTQYFGPGTRLTVL.

The chain carries TRBV29-1 and TRBJ2-1; the D is unclear. V lost 7 bases and J lost 0, with 13 bases in between. CDR1 is SQVTM, CDR2 ANQGSEA, per germline. The CDR3 is made up of 14 amino acids. The CDR3 DNA reads TGCAGCGCCAACGGCGATAGCTCCTACAATGAGCAGTTCTTC. It translates to CSANGDSSYNEQFF.

The count of this clone is one. This rearrangement joins TRBV19 to TRBJ1-2; TRBD1 agrees at 7 bases. CDR1 is LNHDA and CDR2 is SQIVND in the germline V gene (reference sequence). The CDR3 loop spans 17 amino acids. With 8 bases clipped from V and 4 bases from J, the junction kept 19 bases outside the gene matches. In DNA, the CDR3 is TGTGCCAGTCATTCAGATTTGGGACAGAGATTTCTCTATGGCTACACCTTC. Amino acid sequence: CASHSDLGQRFLYGYTF.

This clone has a handful of counts. J is TRBJ2-2 and V is TRBV10-3, with D perhaps TRBD2 (6 bases). V was shortened by 8 bases and J by 2 bases, with 9 bases between the two germline ends. Germline CDR1 is ENHRY and CDR2 is SYGVKD. The CDR3 contains 13 residues. The CDR3 sequence: CAIRGINTGELFF. The CDR3 DNA sequence: TGTGCCATCCGGGGGATCAACACCGGGGAGCTGTTTTTT.

The genes are TRBV11-2 and TRBJ2-2; maybe TRBD1 (6 bases). Deletions cut 4 bases from V and 7 bases from J, with 16 bases between. There are 15 residues in the CDR3. From germline, CDR1 is SGHAT and CDR2 FQNNGV. The CDR3 loop reads CASSSIQGPGGELFF. In DNA form, the CDR3 reads TGTGCCAGCAGCTCCATACAGGGTCCGGGCGGGGAGCTGTTTTTT.

This clone was observed a handful of times. The chain uses TRBV5-1 and TRBJ2-2; TRBD2 matches 8 bases. V lost 7 bases and J lost 6; bases outside the gene matches: 8. The CDR3 runs 14 residues. Germline-derived CDR1 and CDR2 are SGHRS and YFSETQ. The CDR3 protein is CASCSGGPAGELFF. In nucleotides, the CDR3 is TGCGCCAGCTGTTCGGGAGGGCCGGCCGGGGAGCTGTTTTTT.

The genes are TRBV5-5 and TRBJ2-7, with TRBD1 matching over 12 bases. Germline V CDR1 and CDR2: SGHKS, YYEKEE (reference sequence). The CDR3 is 14 residues long. V was clipped by 3 bases and J by 5 bases; unmatched bases: 3. CDR3 protein: CASSSGQGADEQYF. CDR3 bases: TGTGCCAGCAGCTCGGGACAGGGGGCCGACGAGCAGTACTTC.

V and J are TRBV7-6 and TRBJ2-3, with D tentatively TRBD1 (5 bases). The ends were cut back, 3 bases at V and 3 bases at J, with 13 bases in the middle. Germline V gene data show CDR1 as SGHVS and CDR2 as FNYEAQ. This CDR3 is built from 15 residues. CDR3 sequence reads: CASSFSQGRTDTQYF. The CDR3 DNA is TGTGCCAGCAGCTTTTCCCAGGGCCGTACAGATACGCAGTATTTT. The whole variable domain, remainder taken from reference TRBV7-6 and TRBJ2-3, is GAGVSQSPRYKVTKRGQDVALRCDPISGHVSLYWYRQALGQGPEFLTYFNYEAQQDKSGLPNDRFSAERPEGSISTLTIQRTEQRDSAMYRCASSFSQGRTDTQYFGPGTRLTVL.

This rearrangement joins TRBV5-1 to TRBJ2-5; a possible D gene is TRBD1 (5 bases). V gave up 6 bases and J gave up 4 bases, with 13 bases separating them. Germline V gene data show CDR1 as SGHRS and CDR2 as YFSETQ. This CDR3 region has 13 residues. The CDR3 region has the DNA TGCGCCAGCACCCTAATTAGGGGAGAGACCCAGTACTTC. It translates to CASTLIRGETQYF.

The V and J genes are TRBV7-6 and TRBJ2-7, with D hard to call. The germline gives CDR1 SGHVS, CDR2 FNYEAQ. Trimming stripped 3 bases from V and 7 bases from J, with 10 bases between. This CDR3 region has 12 residues. In DNA, the CDR3 is TGTGCCAGCAGCTTTTGGGGTTTAGAGCAGTACTTC. Its protein product is CASSFWGLEQYF.

This chain connects TRBV28 to TRBJ2-7; TRBD1 aligns across 8 bases. Germline V gives CDR1 MDHEN, CDR2 SYDVKM. V shed 7 bases and J 0 bases; nucleotides not matched to a gene: 5. CDR3 size: 14 residues. In nucleotides, the CDR3 is TGTGCCAGCAATAGACAGGGGCCCTCCTACGAGCAGTACTTC. Amino acids: CASNRQGPSYEQYF.

Note on this clone: Given a far larger clone just one base away, this is likely a sequencing read error. The chain joins TRBV27 to TRBJ2-7; the D gene is possibly TRBD1 (5 bases). Trimming stripped 6 bases from V and 2 bases from J, with 17 bases between. The length of the CDR3 is 15 residues. CDR1 MNHEY and CDR2 SMNVEV come from the germline V gene (reference sequence). The CDR3 sequence: CASRIGVGQPYEQYF. DNA of the CDR3: TGTGCCAGCAGAATAGGGGTGGGCCAGCCCTACGAGCAGTACTTC.

This clone was picked up many times. This chain links TRBV9 with TRBJ2-2; D is undetermined. The V and J ends lost 3 bases and 2 bases respectively, with 14 bases between them. The CDR3 has 16 amino acids. Germline CDR1 SGDLS, CDR2 YYNGEE. CDR3 bases: TGTGCCAGCAGCGACCAAGCTAAGTTTAACACCGGGGAGCTGTTTTTT. It codes for CASSDQAKFNTGELFF. Filled out from reference TRBV9 and TRBJ2-2, the complete variable domain reads DSGVTQTPKHLITATGQRVTLRCSPRSGDLSVYWYQQSLDQGLQFLIQYYNGEERAKGNILERFSAQQFPDLHSELNLSSLELGDSALYFCASSDQAKFNTGELFFGEGSRLTVL.

V and J are TRBV7-8 and TRBJ1-2; D not resolved. CDR3 length: 13 residues. From germline, CDR1 is SGHVS and CDR2 FQNEAQ. Trimming shortened V by 2 bases and J by 1 base, and 5 bases separated the two germline ends. The CDR3 spells CASSLSSNYGYTF. The CDR3 DNA reads TGTGCCAGCAGCTTATCTAGTAACTATGGCTACACCTTC. Drawing the rest from reference TRBV7-8 and TRBJ1-2, the complete variable domain is GAGVSQSPRYKVAKRGQDVALRCDPISGHVSLFWYQQALGQGPEFLTYFQNEAQLDKSGLPSDRFFAERPEGSVSTLKIQRTQQEDSAVYLCASSLSSNYGYTFGSGTRLTVV.

V usage is TRBV7-9 and J usage is TRBJ1-2; tentatively, D is TRBD1 (5 bases). The germline V gene has CDR1 SEHNR and CDR2 FQNEAQ (reference sequence). V was trimmed by 2 bases and J by 5 bases, leaving 15 bases between them. The length of the CDR3 is 15 residues. CDR3 nucleotides: TGTGCCAGCAGCTTACCAGGGCCTTGGATTTATGGCTACACCTTC. Its translation: CASSLPGPWIYGYTF. Supplemented by reference TRBV7-9 and TRBJ1-2, the full variable domain reads DTGVSQNPRHKITKRGQNVTFRCDPISEHNRLYWYRQTLGQGPEFLTYFQNEAQLEKSRLLSDRFSAERPKGSFSTLEIQRTEQGDSAMYLCASSLPGPWIYGYTFGSGTRLTVV.

The rearrangement joins TRBV28 to TRBJ2-7, with TRBD1 matching over 9 bases. The CDR3 runs 13 residues. With V trimmed by 10 bases and J by 5 bases, 9 bases remained unmatched. Per germline, CDR1 MDHEN and CDR2 SYDVKM. The CDR3 DNA sequence: TGTGCCATAAGGGGACAGGGTCCCCACGAGCAGTACTTC. Its protein is CAIRGQGPHEQYF.

By sample share, this clone is medium-sized. V gene TRBV12-5 combines with J gene TRBJ1-1, with 7 bases lining up with TRBD1. The CDR3 consists of 14 residues. Germline-derived CDR1 and CDR2 are LGHNT and FRNRAP. Trimming at V came to 6 bases and at J to 0 bases, leaving 4 bases not matched to a gene. The CDR3 DNA reads as TGTGCTAGTGGAACGGGACAGATGAACACTGAAGCTTTCTTT. It encodes CASGTGQMNTEAFF.

The chain joins TRBV19 to TRBJ1-1, with a weak D call TRBD1 (6 bases). Germline V CDR1 and CDR2: LNHDA, SQIVND (reference sequence). Trimming cost V 7 bases and J 3 bases, with 15 bases left between them. CDR3 size: 14 residues. In DNA, the CDR3 is TGTGCCAGTAACGAACTAACAGGGTACACTGAAGCTTTCTTT. Protein sequence: CASNELTGYTEAFF.

The chain uses TRBV7-2 and TRBJ2-7, with D perhaps being TRBD1 or TRBD2 (6 bases each). The length of the CDR3 is 13 residues. The V gene lost 3 bases and the J gene lost 5 bases, with 11 bases spanning the gap. Germline lookup yields CDR1 SGHTA and CDR2 FQGNSA. As DNA, the CDR3 is TGTGCCAGCAGCTTCGGAGGGGGTGACGAGCAGTACTTC. As protein: CASSFGGGDEQYF.